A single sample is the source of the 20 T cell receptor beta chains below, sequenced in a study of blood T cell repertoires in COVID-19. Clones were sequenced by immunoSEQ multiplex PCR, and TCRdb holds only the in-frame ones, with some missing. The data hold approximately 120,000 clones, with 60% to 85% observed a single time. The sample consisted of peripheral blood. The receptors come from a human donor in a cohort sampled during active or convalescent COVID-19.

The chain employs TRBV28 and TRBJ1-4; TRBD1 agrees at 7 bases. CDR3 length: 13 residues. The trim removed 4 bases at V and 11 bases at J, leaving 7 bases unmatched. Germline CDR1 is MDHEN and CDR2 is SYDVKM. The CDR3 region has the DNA TGTGCCAGCAGTTCACAGGGGCCCGAGAAACTGTTTTTT. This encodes CASSSQGPEKLFF.

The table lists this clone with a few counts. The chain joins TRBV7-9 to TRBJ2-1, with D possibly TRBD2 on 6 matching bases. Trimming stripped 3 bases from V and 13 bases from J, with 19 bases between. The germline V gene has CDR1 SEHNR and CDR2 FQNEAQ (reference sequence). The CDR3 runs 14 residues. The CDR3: CASSFFGGFGDQFF. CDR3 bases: TGTGCCAGCAGCTTCTTTGGAGGGTTTGGAGACCAGTTCTTC.

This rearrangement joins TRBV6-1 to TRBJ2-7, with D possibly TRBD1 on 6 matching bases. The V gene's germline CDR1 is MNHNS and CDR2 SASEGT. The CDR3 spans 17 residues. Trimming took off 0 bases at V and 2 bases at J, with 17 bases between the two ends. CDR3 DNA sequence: TGTGCCAGCAGTGAAGCAACCTTGCCCAGGGGCCCCTACGAGCAGTACTTC. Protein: CASSEATLPRGPYEQYF.

The CDR3 bases are TGTGCCAGCAGGGAACAGGAGATCTCCTACGAGCAGTACTTC. This encodes CASREQEISYEQYF. The J gene is TRBJ2-7, the V gene TRBV7-8; the D gene is possibly TRBD1 (5 bases). Germline V gene sequence: CDR1 SGHVS, CDR2 FQNEAQ. This CDR3 spans 14 amino acids. Trimming stripped 6 bases from V and 0 bases from J, with 12 bases between.

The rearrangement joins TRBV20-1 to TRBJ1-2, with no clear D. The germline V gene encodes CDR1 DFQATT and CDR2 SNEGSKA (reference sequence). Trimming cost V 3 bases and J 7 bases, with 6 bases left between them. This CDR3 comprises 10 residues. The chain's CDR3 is CSARSGGYTF. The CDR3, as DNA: TGCAGTGCTAGGAGCGGTGGCTACACCTTC.

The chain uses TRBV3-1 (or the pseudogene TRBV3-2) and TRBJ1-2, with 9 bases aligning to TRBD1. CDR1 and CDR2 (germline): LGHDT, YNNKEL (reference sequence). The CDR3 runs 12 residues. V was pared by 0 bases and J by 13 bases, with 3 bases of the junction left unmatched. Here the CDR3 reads CASSQDNRGLTF. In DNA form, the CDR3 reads TGTGCCAGCAGCCAAGATAACAGGGGGCTCACCTTC.

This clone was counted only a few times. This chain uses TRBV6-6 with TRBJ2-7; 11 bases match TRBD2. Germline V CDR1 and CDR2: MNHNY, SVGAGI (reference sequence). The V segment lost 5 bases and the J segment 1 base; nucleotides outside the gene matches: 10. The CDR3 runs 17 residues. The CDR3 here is CASSRGTSGYHSYEQYF. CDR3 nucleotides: TGTGCCAGCAGTCGCGGGACTAGCGGCTACCATTCCTACGAGCAGTACTTC.

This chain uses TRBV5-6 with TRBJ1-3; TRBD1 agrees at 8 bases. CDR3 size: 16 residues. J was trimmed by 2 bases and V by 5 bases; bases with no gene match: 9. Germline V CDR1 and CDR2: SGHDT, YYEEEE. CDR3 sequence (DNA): TGTGCCAGCAGGTTGACAGGGGATGGCCCTGGAAACACCATATATTTT. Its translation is CASRLTGDGPGNTIYF.

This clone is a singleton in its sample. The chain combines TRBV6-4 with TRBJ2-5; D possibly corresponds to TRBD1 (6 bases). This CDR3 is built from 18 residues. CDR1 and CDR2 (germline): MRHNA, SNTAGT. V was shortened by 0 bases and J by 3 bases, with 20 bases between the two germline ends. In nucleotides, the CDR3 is TGTGCCAGCAGTGACTCGGGGTGGGGCAGGGGTCCCAAAGAGACCCAGTACTTC. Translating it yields CASSDSGWGRGPKETQYF.

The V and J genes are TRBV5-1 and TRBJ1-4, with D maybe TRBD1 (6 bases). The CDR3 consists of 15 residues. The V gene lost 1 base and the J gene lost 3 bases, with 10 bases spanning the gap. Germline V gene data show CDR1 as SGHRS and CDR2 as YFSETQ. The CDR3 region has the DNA TGCGCCAGCAGCTTGTCAGGGGATCCTAATGAAAAACTGTTTTTT. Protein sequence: CASSLSGDPNEKLFF.

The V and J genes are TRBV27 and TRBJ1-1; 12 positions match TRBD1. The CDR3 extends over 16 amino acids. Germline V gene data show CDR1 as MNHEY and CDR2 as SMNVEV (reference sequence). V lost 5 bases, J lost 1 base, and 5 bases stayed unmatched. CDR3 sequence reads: CASSRGQGAGNTEAFF. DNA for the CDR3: TGTGCCAGCAGTCGGGGACAGGGGGCAGGGAACACTGAAGCTTTCTTT.

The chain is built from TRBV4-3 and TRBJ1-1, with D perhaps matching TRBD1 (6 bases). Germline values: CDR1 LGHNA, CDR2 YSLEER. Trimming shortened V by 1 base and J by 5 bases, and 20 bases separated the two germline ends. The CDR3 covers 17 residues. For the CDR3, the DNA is TGCGCCAGCAGCCAAGGGCGGTTTGGGTTAGGGGGAACTGAAGCTTTCTTT. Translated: CASSQGRFGLGGTEAFF.

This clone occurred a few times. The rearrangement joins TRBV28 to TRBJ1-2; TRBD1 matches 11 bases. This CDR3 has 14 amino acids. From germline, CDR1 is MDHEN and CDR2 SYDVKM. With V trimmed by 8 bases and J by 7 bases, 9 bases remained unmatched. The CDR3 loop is CASFFRTGGSGYTF. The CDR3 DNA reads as TGTGCCAGCTTCTTTAGGACAGGGGGCAGTGGCTACACCTTC.

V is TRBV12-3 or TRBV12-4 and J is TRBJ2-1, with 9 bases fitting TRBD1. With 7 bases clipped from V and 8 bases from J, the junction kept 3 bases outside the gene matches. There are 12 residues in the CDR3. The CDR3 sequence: CASTQGAYEQFF. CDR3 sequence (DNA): TGTGCCAGCACACAGGGGGCTTATGAGCAGTTCTTC.

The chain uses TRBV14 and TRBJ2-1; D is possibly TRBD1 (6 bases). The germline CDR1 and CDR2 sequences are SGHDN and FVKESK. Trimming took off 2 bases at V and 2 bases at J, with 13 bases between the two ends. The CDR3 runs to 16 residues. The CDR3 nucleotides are TGTGCCAGCAGCCAAAAGACAGGACCTCCCTACAATGAGCAGTTCTTC. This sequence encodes CASSQKTGPPYNEQFF.

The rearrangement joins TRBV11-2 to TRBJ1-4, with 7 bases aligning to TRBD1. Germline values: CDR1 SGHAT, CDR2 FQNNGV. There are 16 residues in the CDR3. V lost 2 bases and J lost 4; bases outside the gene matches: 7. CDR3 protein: CASSLLGQAVNEKLFF. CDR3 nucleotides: TGTGCCAGCAGCTTACTCGGACAGGCGGTTAATGAAAAACTGTTTTTT.

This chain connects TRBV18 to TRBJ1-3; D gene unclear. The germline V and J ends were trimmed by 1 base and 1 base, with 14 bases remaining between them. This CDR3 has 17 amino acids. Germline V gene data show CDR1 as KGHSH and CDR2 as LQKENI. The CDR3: CASSPLPVAESGNTIYF. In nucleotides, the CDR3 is TGTGCCAGCTCACCACTCCCAGTCGCGGAATCTGGAAACACCATATATTTT. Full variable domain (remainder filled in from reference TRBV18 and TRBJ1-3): NAGVMQNPRHLVRRRGQEARLRCSPMKGHSHVYWYRQLPEEGLKFMVYLQKENIIDESGMPKERFSAEFPKEGPSILRIQQVVRGDSAAYFCASSPLPVAESGNTIYFGEGSWLTVV.

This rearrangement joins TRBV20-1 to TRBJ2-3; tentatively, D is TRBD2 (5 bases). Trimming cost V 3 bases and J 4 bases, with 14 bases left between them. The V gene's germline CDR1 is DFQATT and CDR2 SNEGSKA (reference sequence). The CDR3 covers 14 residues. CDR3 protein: CSASSPLLADTQYF. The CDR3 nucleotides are TGCAGTGCTAGTTCCCCTCTACTAGCAGATACGCAGTATTTT.

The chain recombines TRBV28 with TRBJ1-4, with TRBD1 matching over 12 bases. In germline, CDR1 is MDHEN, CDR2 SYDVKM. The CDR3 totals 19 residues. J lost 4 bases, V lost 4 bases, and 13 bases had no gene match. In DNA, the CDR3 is TGTGCCAGCAGTTCACGGGACAGGGGGCGCGGGTGGCTTAATGAAAAACTGTTTTTT. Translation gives CASSSRDRGRGWLNEKLFF.

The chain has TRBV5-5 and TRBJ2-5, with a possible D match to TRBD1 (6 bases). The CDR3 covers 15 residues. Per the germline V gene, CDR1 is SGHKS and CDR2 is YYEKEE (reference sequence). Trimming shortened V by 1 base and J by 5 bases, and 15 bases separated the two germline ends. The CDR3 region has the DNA TGTGCCAGCAGCTTGTGGGCAGGGGAAGGGGAGACCCAGTACTTC. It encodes CASSLWAGEGETQYF.